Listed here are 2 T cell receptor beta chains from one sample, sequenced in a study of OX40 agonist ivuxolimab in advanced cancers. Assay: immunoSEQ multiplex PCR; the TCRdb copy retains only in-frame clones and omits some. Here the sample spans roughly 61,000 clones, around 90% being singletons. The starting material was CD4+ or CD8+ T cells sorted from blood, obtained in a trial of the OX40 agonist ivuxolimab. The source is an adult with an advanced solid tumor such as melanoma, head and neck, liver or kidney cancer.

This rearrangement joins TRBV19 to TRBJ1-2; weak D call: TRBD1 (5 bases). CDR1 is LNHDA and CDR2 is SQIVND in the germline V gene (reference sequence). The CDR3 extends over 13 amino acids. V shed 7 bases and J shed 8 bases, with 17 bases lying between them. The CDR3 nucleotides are TGTGCCAGTACCCCGGGGGTTCTTCAAGGCTACACCTTC. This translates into CASTPGVLQGYTF.

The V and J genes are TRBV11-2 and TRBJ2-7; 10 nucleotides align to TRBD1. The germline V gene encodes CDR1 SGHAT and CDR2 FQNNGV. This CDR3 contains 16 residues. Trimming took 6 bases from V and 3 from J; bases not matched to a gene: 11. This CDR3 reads CASRPEDRGTYYEQYF. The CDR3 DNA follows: TGTGCCAGCAGACCAGAGGACAGGGGGACCTACTACGAGCAGTACTTC.